The 15 T cell receptor beta chains listed next were all sequenced from one sample in a study of T-cell reconstitution after alpha-beta-depleted transplantation in children. Library preparation (for TCRbeta) was performed with unique molecular identifiers. From the PCR reads, TCRdb called clonotypes with MiXCR, one entry per CDR3 protein. The sample lists about 980,000 distinct CDR3 sequences; roughly 29% were seen once. Sequences were derived from PBMCs, mostly from graft donor cells, sampled 360 days after TCRalphabeta/CD19-depleted stem cell transplant. Receptors were obtained from a boy under three years old who had a stem cell transplant for SCID, so the T cells may come from the graft donor.

This chain joins TRBV24-1 and TRBJ2-2; D is unresolved. CDR3 length: 12 amino acids. Between the trimmed V and J ends, which lost 9 bases and 6 bases, there was a span of 10 bases. The germline V gene encodes CDR1 KGHDR and CDR2 SFDVKD. This CDR3 reads CATGPGSGELFF. The DNA for the CDR3 is TGTGCCACCGGCCCCGGATCCGGGGAGCTGTTTTTT.

This clonotype has a count of ten or more. The chain couples TRBV5-6 to TRBJ1-1, with D possibly matching TRBD1 (6 bases). This CDR3 is built from 14 residues. Germline loops: CDR1 SGHDT, CDR2 YYEEEE. V was pared by 3 bases and J by 1 base, with 10 bases between. In DNA, the CDR3 is TGTGCCAGCAGCTCGGGACACGAGAACACTGAAGCTTTCTTT. Amino acid sequence: CASSSGHENTEAFF.

This clonotype was counted between two and nine times. The rearrangement uses TRBV5-1 and TRBJ2-3; TRBD2 matches 8 bases. Per the germline V gene, CDR1 is SGHRS and CDR2 is YFSETQ. Trimming cost V 0 bases and J 2 bases; bases outside gene matches: 8. The CDR3 spans 17 residues. The CDR3 DNA reads as TGCGCCAGCAGCTTGGAACTAGCGGTCTACCCCACAGATACGCAGTATTTT. Translation gives CASSLELAVYPTDTQYF.

This clonotype turned up a few times. The V and J genes are TRBV11-1 and TRBJ2-7; possibly TRBD1 or TRBD2 for D (5 bases each). V shed 4 bases and J shed 1 base, with 14 bases lying between them. The CDR3 spans 15 residues. Germline CDR1 and CDR2: SGHAT and FQDESV (reference sequence). In DNA form, the CDR3 reads TGTGCCAGCAGCTCTCCCGGGACGGCATCCTACGAGCAGTACTTC. Translation gives CASSSPGTASYEQYF.

V is TRBV5-1 and J is TRBJ1-6; D gene uncertain. V was shortened by 3 bases and J by 5 bases, with 6 bases between the two germline ends. Germline CDR1 is SGHRS and CDR2 is YFSETQ. The CDR3 runs 13 residues. CDR3 coding DNA: TGCGCCAGCAGCTCCGGAGATAATTCACCCCTCCACTTT. Translation gives CASSSGDNSPLHF.

This clonotype occurred a few times. The rearrangement joins TRBV6-5 to TRBJ2-7; D not resolved. V was cut by 6 bases and J by 0 bases, with 6 bases left in between. From germline, CDR1 is MNHEY and CDR2 SVGAGI. There are 12 residues in the CDR3. This chain's CDR3 is CASRSSSYEQYF. The CDR3 coding sequence is TGTGCCAGCAGGTCATCCTCCTACGAGCAGTACTTC.

V is TRBV4-1 and J is TRBJ2-1; D may be TRBD1 (5 bases). Germline-derived CDR1 and CDR2 are MGHRA and YSYEKL. V lost 0 bases to trimming and J lost 9 bases, with 12 bases between them. The CDR3 has 14 amino acids. The CDR3 nucleotides are TGCGCCAGCAGCCAAGAGGGGCAGGGCGGTGAGCAGTTCTTC. Translating gives CASSQEGQGGEQFF.

The V call is TRBV10-3, the J call TRBJ2-5; the match to TRBD2 covers 9 bases. CDR3 length equals 15 residues. Losses at the gene ends were 6 bases for V and 7 bases for J; bases not matched to a gene: 12. Germline assignment: CDR1 ENHRY and CDR2 SYGVKD. The CDR3 reads CAISRTSALSGTQYF. DNA of the CDR3: TGTGCCATCAGCAGGACTAGCGCCTTGAGCGGGACCCAGTACTTC.

In this sample, this clonotype turned up a few times. The chain employs TRBV12-3 or TRBV12-4 and TRBJ2-5, with D perhaps being TRBD1 or TRBD2 (6 bases each). This CDR3 comprises 13 residues. The germline V and J ends were trimmed by 1 base and 7 bases, with 10 bases remaining between them. This chain's CDR3 is CASSLVEGGTQYF. Written as DNA, the CDR3 is TGTGCCAGCAGTTTAGTCGAGGGGGGGACCCAGTACTTC.

This clonotype occurred a few times. The chain recombines TRBV5-1 with TRBJ2-3, with D hard to call. V lost 1 base and J 4 bases, leaving 7 bases between the germline ends. Germline V lookup: CDR1 SGHRS, CDR2 YFSETQ. The CDR3 is 13 amino acids. CDR3 DNA sequence: TGCGCCAGCAGCTTGCTTCCGGCAGATACGCAGTATTTT. It translates to CASSLLPADTQYF.

The rearrangement uses TRBV9 and TRBJ2-7; D is possibly TRBD2 (5 bases). The V gene lost 0 bases and the J gene lost 0 bases, with 10 bases spanning the gap. Germline V CDR1 and CDR2: SGDLS, YYNGEE. The length of the CDR3 is 15 residues. DNA of the CDR3: TGTGCCAGCAGCGTAGGGCCGGGGAACTCCTACGAGCAGTACTTC. The encoded protein is CASSVGPGNSYEQYF.

The chain employs TRBV5-1 and TRBJ1-2, with unresolved D. CDR1 is SGHRS, CDR2 YFSETQ, per germline. This CDR3 spans 13 amino acids. V was trimmed by 4 bases and J by 4 bases, leaving 11 bases between them. The CDR3: CASSPRNRYGYTF. CDR3 bases: TGCGCCAGCAGCCCCCGAAATCGCTATGGCTACACCTTC. The whole variable domain, remainder taken from reference TRBV5-1 and TRBJ1-2, is KAGVTQTPRYLIKTRGQQVTLSCSPISGHRSVSWYQQTPGQGLQFLFEYFSETQRNKGNFPGRFSGRQFSNSRSEMNVSTLELGDSALYLCASSPRNRYGYTFGSGTRLTVV.

This clonotype was found a few times. The chain carries TRBV6-5 and TRBJ2-1; 9 nucleotides match TRBD2. V gave up 2 bases and J gave up 4 bases; unmatched junction bases: 12. CDR1 is MNHEY and CDR2 is SVGAGI in the germline V gene. The CDR3 loop spans 18 amino acids. The CDR3 spells CASSYGKLAGAHYNEQFF. In nucleotides, the CDR3 is TGTGCCAGCAGTTACGGGAAATTAGCGGGGGCCCATTACAATGAGCAGTTCTTC.

The rearrangement joins TRBV4-1 to TRBJ2-2; 7 bases map to TRBD1. The CDR3 runs 15 residues. Unmatched junction bases numbered 11, after V lost 4 bases and J lost 9 bases. Germline V gene sequence: CDR1 MGHRA, CDR2 YSYEKL. The CDR3: CASSPLGQKSRELFF. In DNA form, the CDR3 reads TGCGCCAGCAGCCCCCTGGGACAGAAGAGCCGGGAGCTGTTTTTT.

There are a few counts of this clonotype. The J gene is TRBJ1-1, the V gene TRBV6-4, with 7 bases identical to TRBD1. This CDR3 contains 15 residues. V lost 4 bases and J lost 6; bases outside the gene matches: 11. Germline lookup yields CDR1 MRHNA and CDR2 SNTAGT. The CDR3 DNA sequence: TGTGCCAGCAGTGCCCAGACCGGGACAGCCGCTGAAGCTTTCTTT. Its protein product is CASSAQTGTAAEAFF.